Listed below are T cell receptor beta chains from one sample, sequenced in a study of T-cell memory formation after mild COVID-19. TCRdb used MiXCR to reprocess the 5' RACE reads, holding one entry per CDR3 protein. There are hundreds of thousands of distinct CDR3 sequences in the sample; about 20% occur only once, and approximately 12% lies in the top ten. The sample taken for sequencing was PBMCs or a T cell subset sorted from them (not recorded which). These receptor sequences come from an adult woman who had mild COVID-19 (a few samples of this study predate the infection). Cell type and time point are not known. CDR3s include the opening cysteine and the closing phenylalanine or tryptophan. The D gene is left open where the match is weak. The size field is filled for only some rows; it gives once, few, many or a size class.

d_call clone_size j_call v_call cdr3_nt cdr3_aa
. . TRBJ1-2 TRBV6-6 TGTGCCAGCAGTTACGGGCAAAGGAGCTATGGCTACACCTTC CASSYGQRSYGYTF
. many TRBJ2-1 TRBV4-2 TGTGCCAGCAGGAGGGCTGACAATGAGCAGTTCTTC CASRRADNEQFF
TRBD1 few TRBJ1-1 TRBV6-5 TGTGCCAGCAGGCCAGACAGGGGGCCGAGTAGTGAAGCTTTCTTT CASRPDRGPSSEAFF
. few TRBJ2-3 TRBV7-6 TGTGCCAGCCGAGGGGTGGCAGATACGCAGTATTTT CASRGVADTQYF
TRBD1 . TRBJ2-2 TRBV12-3/TRBV12-4 TGTGCCAGCAGTTTAGGGGACAGGGGGACCGGGGAGCTGTTTTTT CASSLGDRGTGELFF
TRBD2 few TRBJ2-3 TRBV15 TGTGCCACCAGCAGAGATAGAGCGGGAGGCACAGATACGCAGTATTTT CATSRDRAGGTDTQYF
TRBD1 . TRBJ1-2 TRBV29-1 TGCAGCGTTGAAGCTTCTGTGACAGGGAGAGAAGGATACACCTTC CSVEASVTGREGYTF
. . TRBJ2-3 TRBV4-1 TGCGCCAGCAGCCACGGGGTCAGCACAGATACGCAGTATTTT CASSHGVSTDTQYF
. . TRBJ2-1 TRBV7-8 TGTGCCAGCAGCGCCCGGGACTCCCGAGTTGCTGAGCAGTTCTTC CASSARDSRVAEQFF
. few TRBJ1-4 TRBV9 TGTGCCAGCAGCGCGGGAGGGACTGTAGGTGAAAAACTGTTTTTT CASSAGGTVGEKLFF
TRBD2 . TRBJ2-5 TRBV6-5 TGTGCCAGCAACCCCGGGACTAGCAAAGAGACCCAGTACTTC CASNPGTSKETQYF
. . TRBJ2-5 TRBV7-6 TGTGCCAGCAGCTTATATCTAGAGGACCAAGAGACCCAGTACTTC CASSLYLEDQETQYF
. . TRBJ1-2 TRBV6-4 TGTGCCAGCAGTCACACTCCACCGCCCTCCCCCTATGGCTACACCTTC CASSHTPPPSPYGYTF
. many TRBJ2-1 TRBV12-3/TRBV12-4 TGTGCCAGCAGCCCATTGGGAAGCTCCTACAATGAGCAGTTCTTC CASSPLGSSYNEQFF
TRBD1 many TRBJ2-5 TRBV2 TGTGCCAGCAGTGATTTGACAGGGGGAGAGACCCAGTACTTC CASSDLTGGETQYF
. few TRBJ1-2 TRBV7-9 TGTGCCAGCAGCTTTCCCGGGACCCCCGGAGATGGCTACACCTTC CASSFPGTPGDGYTF
TRBD1 once TRBJ2-7 TRBV5-1 TGCGCCAGCTCTGCGTCGGGACAGGGGACCTACGAGCAGTACTTC CASSASGQGTYEQYF
TRBD1 few TRBJ2-1 TRBV6-5 TGTGCCAGCAATCCCGGGACAGGGACCTTCAATGAGCAGTTCTTC CASNPGTGTFNEQFF
. . TRBJ2-1 TRBV20-1 TGCAGTGCTAGAAACTCTCCGGGACTGTTTTACAATGAGCAGTTCTTC CSARNSPGLFYNEQFF
. . TRBJ2-1 TRBV9 TGTGCCAGCAGCGCAACTATCACCCAGAGCTCCTACAATGAGCAGTTCTTC CASSATITQSSYNEQFF
TRBD1 . TRBJ2-7 TRBV5-6 TGTGCCAGCAGCCCCGAACCCGGGACAGGGAACGAGCAGTACTTC CASSPEPGTGNEQYF
. . TRBJ1-1 TRBV12-3/TRBV12-4 TGTGCCAGCAGTTTCCAGGCCCCAGGGACTGAAGCTTTCTTT CASSFQAPGTEAFF
. . TRBJ2-4 TRBV28 TGTGCCAGCAGTCAAGGTCCGGGGAGACTAGCCAAAAACATTCAGTACTTC CASSQGPGRLAKNIQYF
. . TRBJ1-1 TRBV7-9 TGTGCCAGCAGCGCGGGGGCCCCGGGCACTGAAGCTTTCTTT CASSAGAPGTEAFF
TRBD2 few TRBJ2-5 TRBV24-1 TGTGCCACCAGTGATCCGACTAGCGAGGGGGAGACCCAGTACTTC CATSDPTSEGETQYF
TRBD2 . TRBJ2-5 TRBV30 TGTGCCTGGAGGATAGCGGGGGCGCGGGGGACCCAGTACTTC CAWRIAGARGTQYF
. . TRBJ2-5 TRBV7-6 TGTGCCAGCAGCTTGCTCGAGGCCTCCCAAGAGACCCAGTACTTC CASSLLEASQETQYF
TRBD2 . TRBJ2-5 TRBV6-6 TGTGCCAGCAGTCGGACTAGCGGGGGGGGCCTTGGTGAGACCCAGTACTTC CASSRTSGGGLGETQYF
. . TRBJ1-1 TRBV3-1 TGTGCCAGCAGCCAAGCTGGGCGGATGAGCGCTGAAGCTTTCTTT CASSQAGRMSAEAFF
TRBD2 once TRBJ2-2 TRBV5-1 TGCGCCAGCAAACTAGCGGGGGGGACGATGACCGGGGAGCTGTTTTTT CASKLAGGTMTGELFF
. few TRBJ2-3 TRBV4-1 TGCGCCAGCAGCCAAGTTGTGGGCATCGGTGCAGATACGCAGTATTTT CASSQVVGIGADTQYF
TRBD1 . TRBJ1-2 TRBV7-2 TGTGCCAGCAGCGCCAGTGATAGGGGGCGATTGGATGGCTACACCTTC CASSASDRGRLDGYTF
TRBD1 . TRBJ2-1 TRBV6-1 TGTGCCAGCAGAGGCCCCGGGACAGGGTACAATGAGCAGTTCTTC CASRGPGTGYNEQFF
TRBD1 many TRBJ1-1 TRBV7-3 TGTGCCAGCAGCTTGGGGGGACAGGGGGCGGCTGAAGCTTTCTTT CASSLGGQGAAEAFF
. . TRBJ1-2 TRBV7-9 TGTGCCAGCAGCTCAATTCCAGGCTACACCTTC CASSSIPGYTF
. . TRBJ2-2 TRBV4-3 TGCGCCAGCAGCCAAGAGACGCTTGCGAACACCGGGGAGCTGTTTTTT CASSQETLANTGELFF
. . TRBJ1-4 TRBV7-2 TGTGCCAGCAGCCAGACACGGGAGGGGGAAAAACTGTTTTTT CASSQTREGEKLFF
. . TRBJ2-2 TRBV12-3/TRBV12-4 TGTGCCAGCAGAAATTCCCGAGCCGGGGGCAGCGGGGAGCTGTTTTTT CASRNSRAGGSGELFF
. many TRBJ2-3 TRBV5-1 TGCGCCAGCAGCTTGGATGCGGGGGCCCACACAGATACGCAGTATTTT CASSLDAGAHTDTQYF
. once TRBJ1-6 TRBV12-3/TRBV12-4 TGTGCCAGCAGTTTAGTGGGGACTAATTCACCCCTCCACTTT CASSLVGTNSPLHF
. . TRBJ2-3 TRBV4-1 TGCGCCAGCAGCCCCTCGGTCGGGGTTAGCACAGATACGCAGTATTTT CASSPSVGVSTDTQYF
TRBD1 few TRBJ2-7 TRBV14 TGTGCCAGCGGCCGGGACAGGGCGTACGAGCAGTACTTC CASGRDRAYEQYF
TRBD2 . TRBJ2-7 TRBV6-6 TGTGCCAGCAGTTCTAGCGGGAGCTCCGCCTACGAGCAGTACTTC CASSSSGSSAYEQYF
TRBD2 . TRBJ2-5 TRBV5-6 TGTGCCAGCAGCAAAAGCGTAACTAGCGGGGGACAAGAGACCCAGTACTTC CASSKSVTSGGQETQYF
TRBD2 . TRBJ2-7 TRBV15 TGTGCCACCAGCAGTCCACGGGAGGCCTACGAGCAGTACTTC CATSSPREAYEQYF
. many TRBJ2-1 TRBV7-8 TGTGCCAGCAGCTTACTGGTCGACAATGAGCAGTTCTTC CASSLLVDNEQFF
. . TRBJ2-3 TRBV12-3/TRBV12-4 TGTGCCAGCAGTCCCGGGACCTCAGATACGCAGTATTTT CASSPGTSDTQYF
. many TRBJ2-3 TRBV4-1 TGCGCCAGCAGCCAAGTGAATCCGAGCCCAGATACGCAGTATTTT CASSQVNPSPDTQYF
TRBD1 . TRBJ1-6 TRBV7-8 TGTGCCAGCAGCTCCCAGACAGGGGCTTATAATTCACCCCTCCACTTT CASSSQTGAYNSPLHF
. . TRBJ2-7 TRBV29-1 TGCAGCGTTGAAGAGGTCAACTCCTACGAGCAGTACTTC CSVEEVNSYEQYF
TRBD1 . TRBJ2-5 TRBV7-8 TGTGCCAGCAGCATGATAGACACCGGGACAGAGAAAGAGACCCAGTACTTC CASSMIDTGTEKETQYF